These T cell receptor beta chains were read from a single sample in a study of T and B cells in COVID-19 patients. Each CDR3 protein is one row after TCRdb ran MiXCR on the multiplex PCR reads. This sample yields approximately 17,000 distinct CDR3 sequences, of which 25% to 30% are seen a single time; 3.5% to 5.5% belongs to the top ten. The sample comprised blood. These receptors came from a human donor who had recovered from COVID-19. The CDR3 runs from the conserved cysteine through the conserved F or W. The D gene is left open where the match is weak. Rows may omit the clone size; those that give it use once, few, many or a size class.

CDR3nt: TGTGCCAGTTCCGACAGGGGGTTAGGGGCCCAGTACTTC
CDR3aa: CASSDRGLGAQYF
len: 13
j_gene: TRBJ2-5
v_gene: TRBV27
d_gene: TRBD1
abundance: many

CDR3nt: TGTGCCAGCAGCCCAGGACGGCCCCAAGAGACCCAGTACTTC
CDR3aa: CASSPGRPQETQYF
len: 14
j_gene: TRBJ2-5
v_gene: TRBV5-4
d_gene: .
abundance: few

CDR3nt: TGCAGCGTTGATAGTCCGGGAGGGGCCGAAGAGACCCAGTACTTC
CDR3aa: CSVDSPGGAEETQYF
len: 15
j_gene: TRBJ2-5
v_gene: TRBV29-1
d_gene: TRBD2
abundance: medium-sized

CDR3nt: TGTGCCAGCAGCTTACTAGCGGGGGAAGAGACCCAGTACTTC
CDR3aa: CASSLLAGEETQYF
len: 14
j_gene: TRBJ2-5
v_gene: TRBV11-2
d_gene: TRBD2
abundance: .

CDR3nt: TGCGCCAGCAGCACATGGGGGGAGGGCTATGGCTACACCTTC
CDR3aa: CASSTWGEGYGYTF
len: 14
j_gene: TRBJ1-2
v_gene: TRBV4-3
d_gene: .
abundance: once

CDR3nt: TGTGCCAGCAGTTTACGGGCTCAGCCCCAGCATTTT
CDR3aa: CASSLRAQPQHF
len: 12
j_gene: TRBJ1-5
v_gene: TRBV12-3/TRBV12-4
d_gene: .
abundance: .

CDR3nt: TGCAGCGTGAACGGACAGGGGAGCGCAGATACGCAGTATTTT
CDR3aa: CSVNGQGSADTQYF
len: 14
j_gene: TRBJ2-3
v_gene: TRBV29-1
d_gene: TRBD1
abundance: .

CDR3nt: TGCGCCAGCAGCTTGGATCTAGCGGGGGTGACAGATACGCAGTATTTT
CDR3aa: CASSLDLAGVTDTQYF
len: 16
j_gene: TRBJ2-3
v_gene: TRBV5-1
d_gene: TRBD2
abundance: .

CDR3nt: TGTGCCTCTCGAACCTATGGTTCGGAAAAACTGTTTTTT
CDR3aa: CASRTYGSEKLFF
len: 13
j_gene: TRBJ1-4
v_gene: TRBV6-2/TRBV6-3
d_gene: .
abundance: few

CDR3nt: TGCAGTGCTAGAGTGTGGTGGGCGGCAGACTCAGCAACTAATGAAAAACTGTTTTTT
CDR3aa: CSARVWWAADSATNEKLFF
len: 19
j_gene: TRBJ1-4
v_gene: TRBV20-1
d_gene: .
abundance: .

CDR3nt: TGTGCCAGCAGCTTCTTTCTGGGGGATGAGCAGTTCTTC
CDR3aa: CASSFFLGDEQFF
len: 13
j_gene: TRBJ2-1
v_gene: TRBV7-9
d_gene: .
abundance: few

CDR3nt: TGTGCCAGCAGCTTCCCCAATCAGCCCCAGCATTTT
CDR3aa: CASSFPNQPQHF
len: 12
j_gene: TRBJ1-5
v_gene: TRBV7-9
d_gene: .
abundance: few

CDR3nt: TGTGCCAGCGGTAAAATCGGGGAGCTGTTTTTT
CDR3aa: CASGKIGELFF
len: 11
j_gene: TRBJ2-2
v_gene: TRBV21-1
d_gene: .
abundance: .

CDR3nt: TGTGCCAGTAGTTTCCGAGGGGAGGGCTACGAGCAGTACTTC
CDR3aa: CASSFRGEGYEQYF
len: 14
j_gene: TRBJ2-7
v_gene: TRBV19
d_gene: TRBD2
abundance: medium-sized

CDR3nt: TGTGCCAGCAGTATCGACTGGGGGAGCCGTGGAGCAGATACGCAGTATTTT
CDR3aa: CASSIDWGSRGADTQYF
len: 17
j_gene: TRBJ2-3
v_gene: TRBV6-5
d_gene: .
abundance: many

CDR3nt: TGTGCCAGTAGTCGACAGCAATCCACAGATACGCAGTATTTT
CDR3aa: CASSRQQSTDTQYF
len: 14
j_gene: TRBJ2-3
v_gene: TRBV19
d_gene: .
abundance: medium-sized

CDR3nt: TGTGCCAGCAGTTCCTTTCCTAGCGGGAAAGGCTACGAGCAGTACTTC
CDR3aa: CASSSFPSGKGYEQYF
len: 16
j_gene: TRBJ2-7
v_gene: TRBV27
d_gene: TRBD2
abundance: medium-sized

CDR3nt: TGTGCCAGCAGTTCCCCAGGGGCAAGGCGGGGCACTGAAGCTTTCTTT
CDR3aa: CASSSPGARRGTEAFF
len: 16
j_gene: TRBJ1-1
v_gene: TRBV6-2/TRBV6-3
d_gene: .
abundance: many

CDR3nt: TGTGCCAGCAGTTTAGGGCGCTTTGCAACTAATGAAAAACTGTTTTTT
CDR3aa: CASSLGRFATNEKLFF
len: 16
j_gene: TRBJ1-4
v_gene: TRBV12-3/TRBV12-4
d_gene: .
abundance: medium-sized

CDR3nt: TGTGCCAGCAGTTACTCCGTGCAGCTCCTACTCTATGGCTACACCTTC
CDR3aa: CASSYSVQLLLYGYTF
len: 16
j_gene: TRBJ1-2
v_gene: TRBV6-2/TRBV6-3
d_gene: .
abundance: .

CDR3nt: TGTGCCAGCAGTGATGGCGGTAGCGGGGAAGATACGCAGTATTTT
CDR3aa: CASSDGGSGEDTQYF
len: 15
j_gene: TRBJ2-3
v_gene: TRBV6-4
d_gene: TRBD2
abundance: .

CDR3nt: TGTGCCAGCAGTTTTTTGGGGAATCAGCCCCAGCATTTT
CDR3aa: CASSFLGNQPQHF
len: 13
j_gene: TRBJ1-5
v_gene: TRBV27
d_gene: .
abundance: .

CDR3nt: TGTGCCAGCAGGTGGACAGGGGGTAATTCACCCCTCCACTTT
CDR3aa: CASRWTGGNSPLHF
len: 14
j_gene: TRBJ1-6
v_gene: TRBV7-2
d_gene: TRBD1
abundance: .

CDR3nt: TGTGCCAGCTTCGGTCTGGGTTCCTACGAGCAGTACTTC
CDR3aa: CASFGLGSYEQYF
len: 13
j_gene: TRBJ2-7
v_gene: TRBV6-5
d_gene: .
abundance: medium-sized

CDR3nt: TGTGCCACCAGTGATTCCCGGGCGACAGGGGGCGGGAACAATGAGCAGTTCTTC
CDR3aa: CATSDSRATGGGNNEQFF
len: 18
j_gene: TRBJ2-1
v_gene: TRBV24-1
d_gene: TRBD1
abundance: .

CDR3nt: TGTGCCTGGAGTGTAGTGTCGGGGGATACGCAGTATTTT
CDR3aa: CAWSVVSGDTQYF
len: 13
j_gene: TRBJ2-3
v_gene: TRBV30
d_gene: .
abundance: medium-sized

CDR3nt: TGTGCCAGCAGTTACTTACCGGGGCTCCAAGAGACCCAGTACTTC
CDR3aa: CASSYLPGLQETQYF
len: 15
j_gene: TRBJ2-5
v_gene: TRBV6-2/TRBV6-3
d_gene: .
abundance: .

CDR3nt: TGTGCCAGCAGTCCGCGAGGCGGGGGTCCCCCCGGGGAGCTGTTTTTT
CDR3aa: CASSPRGGGPPGELFF
len: 16
j_gene: TRBJ2-2
v_gene: TRBV27
d_gene: TRBD2
abundance: few

CDR3nt: TGTGCCAGCAGCTTCACAGGGGAGGGTGGCTACACCTTC
CDR3aa: CASSFTGEGGYTF
len: 13
j_gene: TRBJ1-2
v_gene: TRBV7-2
d_gene: TRBD1
abundance: few

CDR3nt: TGTGCCAGCAGTCAAGCGGGGGGACTCGGGGGTGAGCAGTTCTTC
CDR3aa: CASSQAGGLGGEQFF
len: 15
j_gene: TRBJ2-1
v_gene: TRBV6-6
d_gene: TRBD2
abundance: medium-sized

CDR3nt: TGTGCTAGCAGCTTTCGTAGTGGCTACGAGCAGTACTTC
CDR3aa: CASSFRSGYEQYF
len: 13
j_gene: TRBJ2-7
v_gene: TRBV7-7
d_gene: .
abundance: .

CDR3nt: TGTGCCTCACACAGGGGAATGGACACTGAAGCTTTCTTT
CDR3aa: CASHRGMDTEAFF
len: 13
j_gene: TRBJ1-1
v_gene: TRBV5-5
d_gene: TRBD1
abundance: .

CDR3nt: TGTGCCAGCAGCCCGGGGGGCTATGGCTACACCTTC
CDR3aa: CASSPGGYGYTF
len: 12
j_gene: TRBJ1-2
v_gene: TRBV12-3/TRBV12-4
d_gene: .
abundance: many

CDR3nt: TGTGCCAGCAGTCTCATGGCGGGATCGCCCGGCGGGAACTATGGCTACACCTTC
CDR3aa: CASSLMAGSPGGNYGYTF
len: 18
j_gene: TRBJ1-2
v_gene: TRBV6-5
d_gene: .
abundance: .

CDR3nt: TGTGCCAGCAGCTTAGAATCCTCCCTACTAGCGGAGGGCACAGATACGCAGTATTTT
CDR3aa: CASSLESSLLAEGTDTQYF
len: 19
j_gene: TRBJ2-3
v_gene: TRBV7-4
d_gene: TRBD2
abundance: once

CDR3nt: TGTGCCAGCAGCCGGGACAGTCCCTACGAGCAGTACTTC
CDR3aa: CASSRDSPYEQYF
len: 13
j_gene: TRBJ2-7
v_gene: TRBV6-5
d_gene: TRBD1
abundance: many

CDR3nt: TGTGCCAGCACTCAGGGGGGCAATGAGCAGTTCTTC
CDR3aa: CASTQGGNEQFF
len: 12
j_gene: TRBJ2-1
v_gene: TRBV6-2/TRBV6-3
d_gene: .
abundance: many

CDR3nt: TGCGCCAGCAGTGATGAACTCTCCTACGAGCAGTACTTC
CDR3aa: CASSDELSYEQYF
len: 13
j_gene: TRBJ2-7
v_gene: TRBV10-2
d_gene: .
abundance: .

CDR3nt: TGTGCCAGCAGTTACTCCAGCGGGGGGGTCCGGAAGCAGTTCTTC
CDR3aa: CASSYSSGGVRKQFF
len: 15
j_gene: TRBJ2-1
v_gene: TRBV6-5
d_gene: TRBD2
abundance: many

CDR3nt: TGTGCCAGCAGTTCCTACTCTGGGACAGCTTACGAGCAGTACTTC
CDR3aa: CASSSYSGTAYEQYF
len: 15
j_gene: TRBJ2-7
v_gene: TRBV6-5
d_gene: TRBD1
abundance: few

CDR3nt: TGTGCCAGCAGTTACTCGAACCAGGGGGGTAATTCACCCCTCCACTTT
CDR3aa: CASSYSNQGGNSPLHF
len: 16
j_gene: TRBJ1-6
v_gene: TRBV6-5
d_gene: TRBD1
abundance: many

CDR3nt: TGTGCCAGCGCTCGGGACAGGGGCCACGAGCAGTACTTC
CDR3aa: CASARDRGHEQYF
len: 13
j_gene: TRBJ2-7
v_gene: TRBV6-1
d_gene: TRBD1
abundance: medium-sized

CDR3nt: TGTGCCTCCCGGACGGATAGCAATCAGCCCCAGCATTTT
CDR3aa: CASRTDSNQPQHF
len: 13
j_gene: TRBJ1-5
v_gene: TRBV24-1
d_gene: .
abundance: .

CDR3nt: TGTGCCAGCAGTTTCGTCCCGACAGGGGTGGGCTACGAGCAGTACTTC
CDR3aa: CASSFVPTGVGYEQYF
len: 16
j_gene: TRBJ2-7
v_gene: TRBV6-5
d_gene: TRBD1
abundance: medium-sized

CDR3nt: TGTGCCAGCAGCTACGGACGGCGGAATGAGCAGTTCTTC
CDR3aa: CASSYGRRNEQFF
len: 13
j_gene: TRBJ2-1
v_gene: TRBV7-2
d_gene: .
abundance: few

CDR3nt: TGTGCCAGTAGCAGGACATCTACCTACTACGAGCAGTACTTC
CDR3aa: CASSRTSTYYEQYF
len: 14
j_gene: TRBJ2-7
v_gene: TRBV19
d_gene: .
abundance: medium-sized

CDR3nt: TGCAGCGTTGTGACGGGGGCGGTCGGGGAGCTGTTTTTT
CDR3aa: CSVVTGAVGELFF
len: 13
j_gene: TRBJ2-2
v_gene: TRBV29-1
d_gene: .
abundance: medium-sized

CDR3nt: TGTGCCAGTAGTCTCAGCGATTTGGCGCTGTTTTTT
CDR3aa: CASSLSDLALFF
len: 12
j_gene: TRBJ1-4
v_gene: TRBV19
d_gene: .
abundance: medium-sized